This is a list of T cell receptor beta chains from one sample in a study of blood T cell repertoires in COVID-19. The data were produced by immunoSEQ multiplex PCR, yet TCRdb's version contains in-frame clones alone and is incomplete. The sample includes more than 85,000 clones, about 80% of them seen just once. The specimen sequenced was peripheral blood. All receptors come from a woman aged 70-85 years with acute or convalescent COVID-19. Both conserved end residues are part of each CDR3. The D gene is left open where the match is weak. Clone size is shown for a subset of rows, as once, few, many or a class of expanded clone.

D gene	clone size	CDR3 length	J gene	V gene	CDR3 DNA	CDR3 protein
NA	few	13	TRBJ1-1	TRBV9	TGTGCCAGCAGCGTAGGGATGCGGACTGAAGCTTTCTTT	CASSVGMRTEAFF
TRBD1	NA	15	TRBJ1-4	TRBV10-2	TGCGCCAGCAGTGAGGAGGGACAGGGGAATGAAAAACTGTTTTTT	CASSEEGQGNEKLFF
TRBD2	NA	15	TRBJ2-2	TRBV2	TGTGCCAGCACGCTAGCGGGGGGTAACACCGGGGAGCTGTTTTTT	CASTLAGGNTGELFF
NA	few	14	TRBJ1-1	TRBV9	TGTGCCAGCAGTGACAGCTCCCTAACAGGTGAAGCTTTCTTT	CASSDSSLTGEAFF
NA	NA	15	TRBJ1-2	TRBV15	TGTGCCACCAGCAGAGATGGCAGGGAGGTAGAGAGCTACACCTTC	CATSRDGREVESYTF
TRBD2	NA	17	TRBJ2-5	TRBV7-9	TGTGCCAGCCTCAAAACCGGGGCTAGCGGGGGCGGTGAGACCCAGTACTTC	CASLKTGASGGGETQYF
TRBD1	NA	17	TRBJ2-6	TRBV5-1	TGCGCCAGCGAACCGGGACAGGGGGCGCGGGGGGCCAACGTCCTGACTTTC	CASEPGQGARGANVLTF
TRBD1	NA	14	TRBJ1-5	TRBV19	TGTGCCAGTAGTTCTTCGACAGGGGTTCAGCCCCAGCATTTT	CASSSSTGVQPQHF
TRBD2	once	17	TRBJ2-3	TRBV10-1	TGCGCCAGCAGTGAGTCGCCTAGCGGGGGGGCCGTAGATACGCAGTATTTT	CASSESPSGGAVDTQYF
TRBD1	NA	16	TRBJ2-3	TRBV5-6	TGTGCCAGCAGCGACGCGGGACAGGGATACACAGATACGCAGTATTTT	CASSDAGQGYTDTQYF
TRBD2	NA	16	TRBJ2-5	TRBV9	TGTGCCAGCAGCGTAGCGGGTAGCGGGGGGTTAGAGACCCAGTACTTC	CASSVAGSGGLETQYF
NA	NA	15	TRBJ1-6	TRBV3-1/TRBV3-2	TGTGCCAGCAGCCGAGGGAACAGGGATAATTCACCCCTCCACTTT	CASSRGNRDNSPLHF
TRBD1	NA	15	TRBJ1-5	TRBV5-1	TGCGCCAGCAGTCGGGGACAGGGGGCCAATCAGCCCCAGCATTTT	CASSRGQGANQPQHF
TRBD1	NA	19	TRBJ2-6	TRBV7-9	TGTGCCAGCAGCTCCGACCTCCGACAGGGGCCGTCTGGGGCCAACGTCCTGACTTTC	CASSSDLRQGPSGANVLTF
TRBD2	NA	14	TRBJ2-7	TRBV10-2	TGCGCCAGCAGAATCACCGGGACTAGCGGCGAGCAGTACTTC	CASRITGTSGEQYF
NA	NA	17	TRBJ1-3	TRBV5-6	TGTGCCAGCAGCTTGGTGGAGGGGATTAGCTCTGGAAACACCATATATTTT	CASSLVEGISSGNTIYF
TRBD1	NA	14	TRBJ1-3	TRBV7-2	TGTGCCAGCAGCCTCGGACAGGGAGGGAACACCATATATTTT	CASSLGQGGNTIYF
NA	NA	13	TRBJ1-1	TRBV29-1	TGCAGCGTCAGACAGCCGAAGAACACTGAAGCTTTCTTT	CSVRQPKNTEAFF
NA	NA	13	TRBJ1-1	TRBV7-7	TGTGCCAGCAGCTTAGTTGAGAGTAGTGAAGCTTTCTTT	CASSLVESSEAFF
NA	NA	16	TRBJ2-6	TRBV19	TGTGCCAGTAGTATAGGGTACACGTCTGGGGCCAACGTCCTGACTTTC	CASSIGYTSGANVLTF
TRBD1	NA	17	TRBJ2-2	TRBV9	TGTGCCAGCGGGGACAGCGTTTATATCGCGAACACCGGGGAGCTGTTTTTT	CASGDSVYIANTGELFF
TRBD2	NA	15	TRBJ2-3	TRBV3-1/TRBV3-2	TGTGCCAGCAGGGTAGCGGGGGCCAGCACAGATACGCAGTATTTT	CASRVAGASTDTQYF
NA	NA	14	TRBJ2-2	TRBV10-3	TGTGCCATCAGTGACAGGGGGGTTACCGGGGAGCTGTTTTTT	CAISDRGVTGELFF
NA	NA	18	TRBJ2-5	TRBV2	TGTGCCAGCAGTTGGACTAGGGGGGCGAGGCGCCCTTCCGAGACCCAGTACTTC	CASSWTRGARRPSETQYF
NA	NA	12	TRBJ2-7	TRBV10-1	TGCGCCAGCAGTGACGGCGGCTACGAGCAGTACTTC	CASSDGGYEQYF
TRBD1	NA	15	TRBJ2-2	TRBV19	TGTGCCAGTAGTAGGACAGGGGCCGGGACCGGGGAGCTGTTTTTT	CASSRTGAGTGELFF
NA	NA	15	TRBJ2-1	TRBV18	TGTGCCAGCTCACCACCCTACAGTTCCTACAATGAGCAGTTCTTC	CASSPPYSSYNEQFF
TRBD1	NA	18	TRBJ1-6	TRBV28	TGTGCCAGCAGTTTGCGACCTACAGGGGTTGTCTATAATTCACCCCTCCACTTT	CASSLRPTGVVYNSPLHF
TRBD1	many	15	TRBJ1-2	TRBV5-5	TGTGCCAGCAGCTTGGCCGGACAGGGGGGATATGGCTACACCTTC	CASSLAGQGGYGYTF
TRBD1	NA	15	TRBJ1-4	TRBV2	TGTGCCAGCAGTCCAAATGGGGACAGGGGGCACGAACTGTTTTTT	CASSPNGDRGHELFF
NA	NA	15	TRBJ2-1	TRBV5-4	TGTGCCAGCAGCTCGCGGGCCGGCTCCTACAATGAGCAGTTCTTC	CASSSRAGSYNEQFF
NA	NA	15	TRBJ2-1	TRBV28	TGTGCCAGCAGTTATCAGGGGAGATCGGACTTCGAGCAGTTCTTC	CASSYQGRSDFEQFF
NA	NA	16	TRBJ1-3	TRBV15	TGTGCCACCAGCAGAGATAAGCCGGGAGATAGAAACACCATATATTTT	CATSRDKPGDRNTIYF
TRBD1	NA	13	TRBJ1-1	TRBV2	TGTGCCAGCAGCGGACAGGGGCACACTGAAGCTTTCTTT	CASSGQGHTEAFF
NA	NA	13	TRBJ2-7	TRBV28	TGTGCCAGCAGTTCACCGACAGTTTACGAGCAGTACTTC	CASSSPTVYEQYF
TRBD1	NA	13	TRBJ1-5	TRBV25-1	TGTGCCTCAAGGGACAGGGAAGATCAGCCCCAGCATTTT	CASRDREDQPQHF
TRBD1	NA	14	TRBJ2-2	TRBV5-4	TGTGCCAGCAGAAGGACAGGGGGGGGCGGGGAGCTGTTTTTT	CASRRTGGGGELFF
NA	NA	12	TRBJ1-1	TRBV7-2	TGTGCCAGCAGCTTAGACAGGGTGATAGCTTTCTTT	CASSLDRVIAFF
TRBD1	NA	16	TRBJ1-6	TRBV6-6	TGTGCCAGCAGTTACGCGGGACAGGGAGACGGTTCACCCCTCCACTTT	CASSYAGQGDGSPLHF
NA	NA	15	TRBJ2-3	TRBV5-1	TGCGCCAGCAGCCCCTATCCCGGGAGCACAGATACGCAGTATTTT	CASSPYPGSTDTQYF
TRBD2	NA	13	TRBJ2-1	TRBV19	TGTGCCAGCACTACTAGCGGGGGTGGTGAGCAGTTCTTC	CASTTSGGGEQFF
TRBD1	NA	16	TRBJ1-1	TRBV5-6	TGTGCCAGCAGACCCGGGACAGGACGTCCGGGGACTGAAGCTTTCTTT	CASRPGTGRPGTEAFF
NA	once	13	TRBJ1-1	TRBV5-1	TGCGCCAGCAGCCCCCCATTGAACACTGAAGCTTTCTTT	CASSPPLNTEAFF
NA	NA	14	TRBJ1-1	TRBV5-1	TGCGCCAGCAGCTTCAACAGGGCTAGCACTGAAGCTTTCTTT	CASSFNRASTEAFF
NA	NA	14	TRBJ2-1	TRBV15	TGTGCCACCAGCAGGGAGAGTTTTTACAATGAGCAGTTCTTC	CATSRESFYNEQFF
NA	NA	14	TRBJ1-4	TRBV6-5	TGTGCCAGCAGGAGGGCAGGGGTTAATGAAAAACTGTTTTTT	CASRRAGVNEKLFF
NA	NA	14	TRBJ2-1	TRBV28	TGTGCCAGCACCCCCCCCGGGGGTTTCAATGAGCAGTTCTTC	CASTPPGGFNEQFF
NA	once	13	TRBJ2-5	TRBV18	TGTGCCAGCTCCCGGACAGTCCAAGAGACCCAGTACTTC	CASSRTVQETQYF
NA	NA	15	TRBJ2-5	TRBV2	TGTGCCAGCAGCGGAGAACAGGGAAGGGAAGAGACCCAGTACTTC	CASSGEQGREETQYF
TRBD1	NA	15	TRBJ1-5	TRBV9	TGTGCCAGCAGCGTGCAGGGACAGCCCAATCAGCCCCAGCATTTT	CASSVQGQPNQPQHF
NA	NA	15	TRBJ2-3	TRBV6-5	TGTGCCAGCAGTTACGGTGCGCGATCCACAGATACGCAGTATTTT	CASSYGARSTDTQYF
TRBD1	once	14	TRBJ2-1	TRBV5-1	TGCGCCAGCAGCAAGACAGGGGTCTGGGGTGAGCAGTTCTTC	CASSKTGVWGEQFF
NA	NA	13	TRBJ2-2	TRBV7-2	TGTGCCAGCAGCCAACAGGCTTCCGGGGAGCTGTTTTTT	CASSQQASGELFF
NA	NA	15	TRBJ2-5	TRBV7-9	TGTGCCAGCAGCCCTTATTTCCGGGGAGGAGAGACCCAGTACTTC	CASSPYFRGGETQYF
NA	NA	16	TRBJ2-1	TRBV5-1	TGCGCCAGCAGCTTGGGGACCGGACGGGGGAACAATGAGCAGTTCTTC	CASSLGTGRGNNEQFF
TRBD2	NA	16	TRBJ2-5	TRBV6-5	TGTGCCAGCAGTTCCACCGGGACTAGCGATCAAGAGACCCAGTACTTC	CASSSTGTSDQETQYF
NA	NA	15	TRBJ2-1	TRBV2	TGTGCCAGCAGTGATGGGACATTCTCCTACAATGAGCAGTTCTTC	CASSDGTFSYNEQFF